The 11 T cell receptor beta chains below come from one sample, sequenced in a study of blood T cell repertoires in COVID-19. TCRdb's table, derived via immunoSEQ multiplex PCR, lists solely in-frame clones and lacks some. The sample lists roughly 69,000 clones; approximately 79% were seen once. Sequencing was carried out using peripheral blood. These TCRs come from a woman aged 45-60 years with acute or convalescent COVID-19.

The chain is built from TRBV5-1 and TRBJ1-5, with 10 positions matching TRBD1. The V gene's germline CDR1 is SGHRS and CDR2 YFSETQ. V lost 3 bases and J lost 7; bases outside the gene matches: 1. The length of the CDR3 is 13 residues. CDR3 sequence: CASSSDRGQPQHF. In nucleotides, the CDR3 is TGCGCCAGCAGCTCGGACAGGGGGCAGCCCCAGCATTTT.

The V gene is TRBV6-6, the J gene TRBJ2-1, with D possibly matching TRBD1 (5 bases). Germline assignment: CDR1 MNHNY and CDR2 SVGAGI (reference sequence). This CDR3 has 14 residues. V dropped 0 bases and J dropped 4 bases, with 7 bases sitting between them. CDR3 sequence: CASSYSTVYNEQFF. CDR3 nucleotide sequence: TGTGCCAGCAGTTACTCGACAGTATACAATGAGCAGTTCTTC.

The V and J genes are TRBV7-7 and TRBJ2-5; 10 positions agree with TRBD1. In germline, CDR1 is SSHAT, CDR2 FNYEAQ (reference sequence). The CDR3 sequence is 16 residues long. After removal of 5 bases from V and 5 bases from J, the junction contained 11 bases not matched to a gene. CDR3 sequence: CASSPQTGGSGETQYF. CDR3 sequence (DNA): TGTGCCAGCAGCCCCCAGACAGGGGGCTCAGGCGAGACCCAGTACTTC.

The chain joins TRBV28 to TRBJ1-1, with D hard to call. In germline, CDR1 is MDHEN, CDR2 SYDVKM. V shed 2 bases and J shed 0 bases, with 7 bases lying between them. The CDR3 extends over 14 amino acids. In DNA, the CDR3 is TGTGCCAGCAGTTTACCCCAGATGAACACTGAAGCTTTCTTT. Translated: CASSLPQMNTEAFF. The full variable domain, completed using reference TRBV28 and TRBJ1-1, is DVKVTQSSRYLVKRTGEKVFLECVQDMDHENMFWYRQDPGLGLRLIYFSYDVKMKEKGDIPEGYSVSREKKERFSLILESASTNQTSMYLCASSLPQMNTEAFFGQGTRLTVV.

This rearrangement joins TRBV9 to TRBJ2-7, with D possibly TRBD2 on 6 matching bases. Germline CDR1 is SGDLS and CDR2 is YYNGEE. V lost 4 bases and J lost 2, with 16 bases in between. The CDR3 runs 15 residues. The CDR3, as DNA: TGTGCCAGCAGCTCGACGGGTAGCGGAGCCTACGAGCAGTACTTC. Encoded protein: CASSSTGSGAYEQYF. Variable domain in full (rest from reference TRBV9 and TRBJ2-7): DSGVTQTPKHLITATGQRVTLRCSPRSGDLSVYWYQQSLDQGLQFLIQYYNGEERAKGNILERFSAQQFPDLHSELNLSSLELGDSALYFCASSSTGSGAYEQYFGPGTRLTVT.

This sequence joins TRBV18 and TRBJ1-2, with 7 bases identical to TRBD1. Germline CDR1 and CDR2: KGHSH and LQKENI. V trimming: 2 bases; J trimming: 0 bases; junction bases outside the gene matches: 9. There are 17 residues in the CDR3. The CDR3 bases are TGTGCCAGCTCACCAGGGGCAGGGGGACTGACTAACTATGGCTACACCTTC. This sequence encodes CASSPGAGGLTNYGYTF. The full variable domain, rest sourced from reference TRBV18 and TRBJ1-2, is NAGVMQNPRHLVRRRGQEARLRCSPMKGHSHVYWYRQLPEEGLKFMVYLQKENIIDESGMPKERFSAEFPKEGPSILRIQQVVRGDSAAYFCASSPGAGGLTNYGYTFGSGTRLTVV.

The chain recombines TRBV29-1 with TRBJ1-1, with no clear D. Trimming shortened V by 4 bases and J by 3 bases, and 12 bases separated the two germline ends. The germline gives CDR1 SQVTM, CDR2 ANQGSEA. This CDR3 region has 13 residues. The CDR3 sequence is CSVGRGLDTEAFF. The DNA for the CDR3 is TGCAGCGTTGGCCGGGGTTTGGACACTGAAGCTTTCTTT. Based on the CDR3 plus reference TRBV29-1 and TRBJ1-1, the full variable domain is SAVISQKPSRDICQRGTSLTIQCQVDSQVTMMFWYRQQPGQSLTLIATANQGSEATYESGFVIDKFPISRPNLTFSTLTVSNMSPEDSSIYLCSVGRGLDTEAFFGQGTRLTVV.

The V gene is TRBV3-1 (or the pseudogene TRBV3-2), the J gene TRBJ2-6, with 14 nucleotides matching TRBD2. The V and J ends lost 8 bases and 2 bases, in that order; junction bases with no gene match: 5. Germline V gene lookup returns CDR1 LGHDT and CDR2 YNNKEL (reference sequence). This CDR3 is built from 17 residues. The CDR3 region is CASSGLAGGTGANVLTF. The CDR3, as DNA: TGTGCCAGCTCCGGACTAGCGGGAGGAACTGGGGCCAACGTCCTGACTTTC.

This chain joins TRBV10-1 and TRBJ1-1; D gene uncertain. V was trimmed by 6 bases and J by 0 bases, leaving 8 bases between them. In germline, CDR1 is WNHNN, CDR2 SYGVQD (reference sequence). The length of the CDR3 is 13 residues. As DNA, the CDR3 is TGCGCCAGCAGGCGGGAGGTGAACACTGAAGCTTTCTTT. This encodes CASRREVNTEAFF.

This clone appeared a single time. J is TRBJ1-2 and V is TRBV9; TRBD1 matches at 8 bases. Trimming removed 7 bases from V and 3 bases from J; junction bases left unmatched: 5. Germline CDR1 and CDR2: SGDLS and YYNGEE. The length of the CDR3 is 13 residues. The CDR3 DNA reads as TGTGCCAGCTCCTCAGGGGGCGACTATGGCTACACCTTC. Translated: CASSSGGDYGYTF.

This clone was found a few times. This chain links TRBV30 with TRBJ1-1; D uncertain. The CDR3 length is 13 residues. Deletions cut 3 bases from V and 5 bases from J, with 13 bases between. Germline CDR1 reads GTSNPN; CDR2 reads SVGIG (reference sequence). The CDR3: CAWSRSGGTEAFF. The CDR3 coding sequence is TGTGCCTGGAGCCGAAGTGGCGGGACTGAAGCTTTCTTT.